Below, 28 T cell receptor beta chains from the same sample are listed, as sequenced in a study of naive and memory T cell subsets. Treatment denoted: skin biopsy from PPD injection site in Mantoux-positive individual. The library had UMIs added by 3' ligation of an oligonucleotide to TCR cDNA. Four PCR rounds used nested alpha and beta constant region primers plus the SP2 primer. One entry per CDR3 protein results from TCRdb running MiXCR on the UMI-ligation and nested PCR reads. The sample records tens of thousands of distinct CDR3 sequences, approximately 6% being singletons. Sequencing used skin, obtained from a tuberculin skin test site. The receptors here all came from an adult in good health.

This clonotype was seen at least ten times. Germline is not matched at one junction end, which may reflect a read error. The J gene is TRBJ2-7, the V gene TRBV14; no firm D call. There are 11 residues in the CDR3. Germline CDR1 is SGHDN and CDR2 is FVKESK. CDR3 residues: CASSQGTTQWF. CDR3 nucleotides: TGTGCCAGCAGCCAAGGAACCACCCAGTGGTTC.

This clonotype has ten or more counts. This sequence joins TRBV7-8 and TRBJ1-1; D gene ambiguous. CDR1 is SGHVS, CDR2 FQNEAQ, per germline. Trimming removed 3 bases at V and 0 bases at J, with 5 bases between. The CDR3 is made up of 13 amino acids. CDR3 bases: TGTGCCAGCAGCTTCACATTGAACACTGAAGCTTTCTTT. Its translation: CASSFTLNTEAFF.

In this sample, this clonotype turned up many times. The chain links TRBV4-1 to TRBJ2-1; 13 nucleotides align to TRBD2. CDR3 length: 16 amino acids. Per the germline V gene, CDR1 is MGHRA and CDR2 is YSYEKL. The V and J ends lost 3 bases and 5 bases, in that order; junction bases with no gene match: 4. For the CDR3, the DNA is TGCGCCAGCAGCCAGGCGGGACTAGCGGGAAACAATGAGCAGTTCTTC. Its protein product is CASSQAGLAGNNEQFF.

This chain joins TRBV14 and TRBJ1-1; D is unresolved. Looked up from germline, CDR1 is SGHDN and CDR2 is FVKESK. V was pared by 1 base and J by 0 bases, with 6 bases between. CDR3 length equals 14 residues. This CDR3 is CASSQAGMNTEAFF. CDR3 DNA sequence: TGTGCCAGCAGCCAAGCAGGCATGAACACTGAAGCTTTCTTT.

The chain links TRBV21-1 to TRBJ1-6. TRBV21-1 is termed a pseudogene. The CDR3 contains 18 residues. CDR3 DNA sequence: TGTGCCAGCAGCAAAGCGGCGAGGTGGTGCTCCTATAATTCACCCCTCCACTTT. As protein: CASSKAARWCSYNSPLHF.

In this sample, this clonotype turned up a few times. The V gene is TRBV19, the J gene TRBJ1-5, with 7 bases aligning to TRBD1. Germline CDR1 and CDR2: LNHDA and SQIVND (reference sequence). The CDR3 is 14 amino acids. The trim removed 3 bases at V and 11 bases at J, leaving 10 bases unmatched. CDR3 amino acids: CASSIGQDPLTQHF. The CDR3 nucleotides read TGTGCCAGTAGTATCGGACAGGACCCCCTTACCCAGCATTTT.

There are a few counts of this clonotype. This chain uses TRBV5-1 with TRBJ1-1; TRBD1 matches at 8 bases. Germline V lookup: CDR1 SGHRS, CDR2 YFSETQ. Germline trimming cut 6 bases from V and 4 bases from J; bases unmatched to any gene: 8. This CDR3 has 14 residues. The CDR3 loop reads CASNQGQGRTEAFF. In DNA form, the CDR3 reads TGCGCCAGCAACCAAGGACAGGGTCGCACTGAAGCTTTCTTT.

By share of the sample, this clonotype is medium-sized. The genes are TRBV20-1 and TRBJ2-7, with D hard to call. Germline lookup yields CDR1 DFQATT and CDR2 SNEGSKA (reference sequence). The CDR3 extends over 12 amino acids. V lost 5 bases, J lost 0 bases, and 8 bases lay in between. DNA of the CDR3: TGCAGTGCTGACGGAAGCTCCTACGAGCAGTACTTC. This gives the protein CSADGSSYEQYF.

This clonotype was seen more than once but under ten times. The chain has TRBV5-1 and TRBJ1-1; 8 positions match TRBD1. V lost 0 bases and J lost 3; bases outside the gene matches: 1. This CDR3 region has 14 residues. CDR1 and CDR2 (germline): SGHRS, YFSETQ. CDR3: CASSLGQGYTEAFF. CDR3 DNA: TGCGCCAGCAGCTTGGGACAGGGGTACACTGAAGCTTTCTTT. Complete variable domain (other parts from reference TRBV5-1 and TRBJ1-1): KAGVTQTPRYLIKTRGQQVTLSCSPISGHRSVSWYQQTPGQGLQFLFEYFSETQRNKGNFPGRFSGRQFSNSRSEMNVSTLELGDSALYLCASSLGQGYTEAFFGQGTRLTVV.

This clonotype was counted many times. The chain employs TRBV27 and TRBJ1-1, with D unresolved. Germline V gene sequence: CDR1 MNHEY, CDR2 SMNVEV (reference sequence). The length of the CDR3 is 13 residues. The V and J ends lost 5 bases and 6 bases respectively, with 13 bases between them. CDR3 residues: CASSSNSGAEAFF. DNA for the CDR3: TGTGCCAGCAGTAGTAACAGTGGAGCTGAAGCTTTCTTT.

This clonotype has just a few counts. The chain carries TRBV28 and TRBJ1-3; tentatively, D is TRBD1 (5 bases). The CDR3 consists of 15 residues. Germline V lookup: CDR1 MDHEN, CDR2 SYDVKM. V gave up 4 bases and J gave up 8 bases, with 18 bases separating them. CDR3 sequence (DNA): TGTGCCAGCAGTTCCCCCGGGACCCAATCAGACACCATATATTTT. Its translation: CASSSPGTQSDTIYF.

V is TRBV4-2 and J is TRBJ2-7; TRBD2 matches at 11 bases. Germline V gene data show CDR1 as LGHNA and CDR2 as YNFKEQ. Trimming removed 0 bases from V and 2 bases from J; junction bases left unmatched: 6. The CDR3 is 17 amino acids. This chain's CDR3 is CASSQDSIAGGTYEQYF. For the CDR3, the DNA is TGTGCCAGCAGCCAAGATTCGATAGCGGGAGGGACCTACGAGCAGTACTTC.

There are many counts of this clonotype. This chain uses TRBV20-1 with TRBJ2-7, with 9 bases identical to TRBD2. J gave up 4 bases and V 1 base, and 5 bases lay outside the gene matches. The CDR3 runs to 14 residues. CDR1 and CDR2 (germline): DFQATT, SNEGSKA (reference sequence). The CDR3 spells CSARGGSGSYEQYF. The CDR3 DNA sequence: TGCAGTGCTAGAGGGGGTAGCGGGAGTTACGAGCAGTACTTC.

This clonotype was detected many times. The rearrangement uses TRBV5-1 and TRBJ2-3, with 8 bases aligning to TRBD2. Germline lookup yields CDR1 SGHRS and CDR2 YFSETQ. CDR3 size: 16 residues. V was clipped by 3 bases and J by 5 bases; unmatched bases: 11. CDR3 bases: TGCGCCAGCAGCTCGGCCGGGACTAGTCAACAAGATACGCAGTATTTT. It translates to CASSSAGTSQQDTQYF.

This clonotype was detected ten times or more. This chain uses TRBV27 with TRBJ2-6; D unclear. The V end was cut by 0 bases, the J end by 2 bases, with 8 bases between. Germline lookup yields CDR1 MNHEY and CDR2 SMNVEV (reference sequence). This CDR3 has 16 amino acids. CDR3 DNA: TGTGCCAGCAGTTTATCGCAGACGCCTGGGGCCAACGTCCTGACTTTC. Protein: CASSLSQTPGANVLTF. Full variable domain (remainder filled in from reference TRBV27 and TRBJ2-6): EAQVTQNPRYLITVTGKKLTVTCSQNMNHEYMSWYRQDPGLGLRQIYYSMNVEVTDKGDVPEGYKVSRKEKRNFPLILESPSPNQTSLYFCASSLSQTPGANVLTFGAGSRLTVL.

There are many counts of this clonotype. The chain joins TRBV11-1 to TRBJ2-5; D is uncertain. CDR3 size: 13 residues. V shed 4 bases and J shed 3 bases, with 9 bases lying between them. CDR1 and CDR2 (germline): SGHAT, FQDESV (reference sequence). The CDR3 sequence: CASSSQWEETQYF. For the CDR3, the DNA is TGTGCCAGCAGCTCGCAATGGGAAGAGACCCAGTACTTC.

Many counts were recorded for this clonotype. This chain links TRBV12-3 or TRBV12-4 with TRBJ2-5, with D possibly being TRBD2 (6 bases). V dropped 1 base and J dropped 3 bases, with 9 bases sitting between them. This CDR3 region has 14 residues. The CDR3 reads CASSLEGLKETQYF. The CDR3 DNA is TGTGCCAGCAGTTTAGAGGGACTTAAAGAGACCCAGTACTTC.

This clonotype was detected many times. The V call is TRBV20-1, the J call TRBJ2-7; 11 nucleotides line up with TRBD2. There are 14 residues in the CDR3. Losses at the gene ends were 5 bases for V and 4 bases for J; bases not matched to a gene: 7. CDR1 and CDR2 (germline): DFQATT, SNEGSKA (reference sequence). The CDR3 is CSAYTSGSSYEQYF. The CDR3 DNA follows: TGCAGTGCTTACACTAGCGGGAGTAGTTACGAGCAGTACTTC.

This clonotype has a single count. A clone one base away is much larger, so this may be a read error. In this CDR3 the conserved last residue, phenylalanine or tryptophan, is missing, so a read error is likely. V and J are TRBV7-2 and TRBJ2-7, with 12 bases identical to TRBD1. The V gene's germline CDR1 is SGHTA and CDR2 FQGNSA. The junction had 6 bases not matched to a gene; V was cut back by 6 bases and J by 3 bases. The CDR3 has 15 amino acids. CDR3 nucleotides: TGTGCCAGCAGAGCCGGGACAGGGGGCGTCTACGAGCAGTACCTC. This translates into CASRAGTGGVYEQYL.

This clonotype appeared many times. In DNA, the CDR3 is TGCAGCGTAGCGTCGGCGGGAGGGGGCTACGAGCAGTACTTC. Protein: CSVASAGGGYEQYF. The chain joins TRBV29-1 to TRBJ2-7; 9 bases are a match to TRBD2. The CDR3 consists of 14 residues. Per germline, CDR1 SQVTM and CDR2 ANQGSEA. Losses at the gene ends were 6 bases for V and 3 bases for J; bases not matched to a gene: 9.

This chain joins TRBV5-4 and TRBJ2-7; 10 bases agree with TRBD2. The CDR3 sequence is 15 residues long. Germline V gene lookup returns CDR1 SGHNT and CDR2 YYREEE (reference sequence). V lost 2 bases to trimming and J lost 4 bases; unmatched junction nucleotides: 6. The CDR3 DNA sequence: TGTGCCAGCAGCTTCGGACTAGCGGATTTATACGAGCAGTACTTC. This codes for CASSFGLADLYEQYF. Full variable domain (rest looked up from reference TRBV5-4 and TRBJ2-7): ETGVTQSPTHLIKTRGQQVTLRCSSQSGHNTVSWYQQALGQGPQFIFQYYREEENGRGNFPPRFSGLQFPNYSSELNVNALELDDSALYLCASSFGLADLYEQYFGPGTRLTVT.

This clonotype occurred many times. This chain connects TRBV29-1 to TRBJ2-5; unclear D gene. This CDR3 contains 14 residues. Germline V gives CDR1 SQVTM, CDR2 ANQGSEA. The CDR3 nucleotides read TGCAACCCATACGGCAGGACGGGTCAAGAGACCCAGTACTTC. As protein: CNPYGRTGQETQYF. Complete variable domain (other parts from reference TRBV29-1 and TRBJ2-5): SAVISQKPSRDICQRGTSLTIQCQVDSQVTMMFWYRQQPGQSLTLIATANQGSEATYESGFVIDKFPISRPNLTFSTLTVSNMSPEDSSIYLCNPYGRTGQETQYFGPGTRLLVL.

This clonotype was seen ten or more times. The rearrangement joins TRBV6-1 to TRBJ2-7; 7 bases are a match to TRBD1. The CDR3 covers 13 residues. The germline V gene has CDR1 MNHNS and CDR2 SASEGT. Trimming at V came to 3 bases and at J to 1 base, leaving 0 bases not matched to a gene. In nucleotides, the CDR3 is TGTGCCAGCAGTGAGACAGGGTCCTACGAGCAGTACTTC. It codes for CASSETGSYEQYF.

V gene TRBV6-5 combines with J gene TRBJ2-7; the D gene is possibly TRBD1 (6 bases). The CDR3 covers 14 residues. The V end was cut by 8 bases, the J end by 0 bases, with 14 bases between. Germline V gene sequence: CDR1 MNHEY, CDR2 SVGAGI. The DNA for the CDR3 is TGTGCCAGCGCCAAGGGGGTCGGCTCCTACGAGCAGTACTTC. It encodes CASAKGVGSYEQYF.

This clonotype was detected ten times or more. CDR3 residues: CASSPPGRGLSGFYEQYF. In DNA, the CDR3 is TGTGCCAGCTCACCACCGGGAAGGGGACTAAGCGGATTCTACGAGCAGTACTTC. V gene TRBV18 combines with J gene TRBJ2-7; 7 bases line up with TRBD2. The CDR3 loop spans 18 amino acids. The germline V gene encodes CDR1 KGHSH and CDR2 LQKENI. With V trimmed by 0 bases and J by 3 bases, 14 bases remained unmatched.

This clonotype was picked up a small number of times. This chain uses TRBV3-1 with TRBJ2-5; no definite D call. The CDR3 runs 15 residues. Per germline, CDR1 LGHDT and CDR2 YNNKEL (reference sequence). V was trimmed by 5 bases and J by 0 bases, leaving 13 bases between them. CDR3 coding DNA: TGTGCCAGCAGCAAAAAAGGGCAGAACCAAGAGACCCAGTACTTC. As protein: CASSKKGQNQETQYF.

This clonotype was picked up many times. This rearrangement joins TRBV6-6 to TRBJ2-7; a weak D match, TRBD1 (6 bases). This CDR3 has 15 residues. Trimming pared 6 bases from V and 4 bases from J, leaving 19 bases between. Germline CDR1 and CDR2: MNHNY and SVGAGI (reference sequence). DNA of the CDR3: TGTGCCAGCAGCGACGGACACACCCAGGGGTACGAGCAGTACTTC. It specifies CASSDGHTQGYEQYF.

This clonotype was detected many times. The chain carries TRBV7-2 and TRBJ2-1; possible D gene TRBD2, 5 bases. V was trimmed by 8 bases and J by 5 bases, leaving 16 bases between them. This CDR3 contains 14 residues. Germline CDR1 is SGHTA and CDR2 is FQGNSA. In DNA, the CDR3 is TGTGCCAGCCTGGGCGGGTATGGGAACAATGAGCAGTTCTTC. Encoded protein: CASLGGYGNNEQFF.